The clone carrying this T cell receptor (beta chain) occurred a few times. As processed by the authors: Researchers report that nucleated cell counts were estimated from reference gene primer amplification. Some clones are missing from TCRdb's copy, which holds only in-frame ones; the method was immunoSEQ multiplex PCR. The V and J calls and clone size come from that table; D and trimming were worked out from the DNA. The profile shows roughly 240,000 clones, roughly 88% of them singletons. After removal of 2 bases from V and 3 bases from J, the junction contained 10 bases not matched to a gene. CDR3 size: 17 residues. Germline loops: CDR1 LGHDT, CDR2 YNNKEL (reference sequence). These data belong to a study of blood T cell repertoires in COVID-19. Turning to the study itself: Samples representing acute and convalescent COVID-19 were sourced from the United States, Italy and Spain.

Followed longitudinally, the Seattle patients had been enrolled during active infection. Material for sequencing was peripheral blood. The genes are TRBV3-1 (or the pseudogene TRBV3-2) and TRBJ1-3; 7 nucleotides match TRBD1. The receptor's source is a woman older than 75 with COVID-19, enrolled during active disease. CDR3 nucleotide sequence: TGTGCCAGCAGCCAAAACGCCGCGACAGGGCTTGGAAACACCATATATTTT. This codes for CASSQNAATGLGNTIYF.